The next 30 T cell receptor beta chains were all read from a single sample in a study of graft-versus-host responses after intestinal transplantation (dated by TCRdb to the early 2020s). Libraries were made using the immunoSEQ multiplex PCR assay. Sourced from immuneACCESS, this table was stored by TCRdb with only in-frame sequences that have V and J called. A share of the clones is absent; for the studies checked, an unresolved V gene accounts for under half, and the remainder has no known explanation. Here the sample has over 85,000 clones; roughly 95% occur a single time. The top ten hold roughly 0.5% of the sample. The time point label corresponds to: cells obtained before transplantation from donor or recipient. Their recognized antigens are unknown. Specimen: unstimulated CD8+ T cells sorted from spleen or lymph node cells, collected before intestinal transplant. These receptors all stem from a human donor who received an intestinal transplant.

V and J are TRBV6-5 and TRBJ2-1, with D unresolved. Trimming cost V 2 bases and J 9 bases, with 11 bases left between them. CDR1 MNHEY and CDR2 SVGAGI come from the germline V gene. The CDR3 extends over 13 amino acids. CDR3 sequence (DNA): TGTGCCAGCAGTTACAGGGTAGGCGGTGAGCAGTTCTTC. Translation gives CASSYRVGGEQFF.

This rearrangement joins TRBV5-1 to TRBJ2-7; 9 nucleotides align to TRBD1. Trimming removed 7 bases from V and 1 base from J; junction bases left unmatched: 3. The CDR3 has 13 residues. Germline CDR1 and CDR2: SGHRS and YFSETQ. The CDR3 region has the DNA TGCGCCAGCCGGGACAGGGTATCCTACGAGCAGTACTTC. Protein sequence: CASRDRVSYEQYF.

This rearrangement joins TRBV7-3 to TRBJ1-5, with D tentatively TRBD1 (6 bases). This CDR3 region has 13 residues. Germline CDR1 SGHTA, CDR2 FQGTGA. The V and J ends lost 6 bases and 6 bases respectively, with 12 bases between them. The CDR3 here is CASSTGSGQPQHF. DNA of the CDR3: TGTGCCAGCAGTACAGGGTCAGGTCAGCCCCAGCATTTT.

Concerning this clone itself: One end of the junction varies from germline; a read error may be responsible. The chain links TRBV7-3 to TRBJ1-1; tentative D call: TRBD1 (5 bases). The CDR3 covers 13 residues. Germline V lookup: CDR1 SGHTA, CDR2 FQGTGA. CDR3 sequence (DNA): TGTGCCAGCAGCTTCGGACACAACACTGGAGCTTTCTTT. This gives the protein CASSFGHNTGAFF.

The chain recombines TRBV5-5 with TRBJ1-3, with D possibly being TRBD1 (6 bases). Germline CDR1 is SGHKS and CDR2 is YYEKEE (reference sequence). The CDR3 totals 15 residues. The germline V and J ends were trimmed by 4 bases and 0 bases, with 11 bases remaining between them. CDR3 sequence (DNA): TGTGCCAGCAGCCCAGGGGTGAGCTCTGGAAACACCATATATTTT. This encodes CASSPGVSSGNTIYF.

The rearrangement links TRBV9 to TRBJ1-4; D is possibly TRBD1 (6 bases). This CDR3 comprises 15 residues. Trimming removed 0 bases at V and 5 bases at J, with 11 bases between. Germline CDR1 and CDR2: SGDLS and YYNGEE. CDR3 loop: CASSVERTENEKLFF. CDR3 DNA: TGTGCCAGCAGCGTAGAGAGGACAGAAAATGAAAAACTGTTTTTT.

J is TRBJ2-7 and V is TRBV10-1, with D maybe TRBD2 (6 bases). The CDR3 consists of 15 residues. Per the germline V gene, CDR1 is WNHNN and CDR2 is SYGVQD (reference sequence). Trimming took off 5 bases at V and 5 bases at J, with 19 bases between the two ends. CDR3 region: CASSSVAEGLDEQYF. The CDR3 bases are TGCGCCAGCAGTTCTGTCGCGGAGGGCCTAGACGAGCAGTACTTC.

This chain connects TRBV4-1 to TRBJ2-1, with D maybe TRBD1 (5 bases). The germline V gene encodes CDR1 MGHRA and CDR2 YSYEKL. This CDR3 has 14 amino acids. Trimming removed 0 bases from V and 7 bases from J, with 10 bases in between. CDR3 in amino acids: CASSQDGASNEQFF. The DNA of the CDR3 is TGCGCCAGCAGCCAAGATGGGGCTTCTAATGAGCAGTTCTTC.

In the case of this clone: The identical CDR3 is also encoded by other nucleotide sequences in the sample. The rearrangement links TRBV9 to TRBJ1-1, with D unclear. The CDR3 runs to 13 residues. Trimming removed 4 bases at V and 1 base at J, with 8 bases between. Germline values: CDR1 SGDLS, CDR2 YYNGEE. The CDR3 nucleotides are TGTGCCAGCAGCTCAACCAAGAACACTGAAGCTTTCTTT. This codes for CASSSTKNTEAFF.

Details on this clone: Sequence at one end of the junction differs from germline and may be a read error. Other DNA sequences in this sample translate to the same CDR3. V is TRBV27 and J is TRBJ2-1; no clear D. Germline V gene lookup returns CDR1 MNHEY and CDR2 SMNVEV (reference sequence). This CDR3 is 13 amino acids long. The CDR3 spells CASSLSSRNEQFF. In DNA, the CDR3 is TGTGCCAGCAGCTTATCGTCCCGCAATGAGCAGTTCTTC.

Turning to this clone: Other DNA sequences in this sample translate to the same CDR3. This chain links TRBV20-1 with TRBJ2-5; no reliable D call. CDR1 is DFQATT, CDR2 SNEGSKA, per germline (reference sequence). V was shortened by 5 bases and J by 4 bases, with 8 bases between the two germline ends. The CDR3 runs 11 residues. CDR3 DNA: TGCAGTGCTCCTGACCGAGAGACCCAGTACTTC. It codes for CSAPDRETQYF.

The chain recombines TRBV4-1 with TRBJ2-1, with D possibly being TRBD2 (6 bases). The CDR3 covers 17 residues. Between the trimmed V and J ends, which lost 1 base and 8 bases, there was a span of 21 bases. Germline V gene sequence: CDR1 MGHRA, CDR2 YSYEKL. The CDR3 nucleotides are TGCGCCAGCAGCCAAGTGGGGACTGACTCCATGGAGGATGAGCAGTTCTTC. Its translation: CASSQVGTDSMEDEQFF.

V usage is TRBV5-4 and J usage is TRBJ1-2; the D gene is possibly TRBD1 (6 bases). CDR3 length equals 14 residues. Germline V lookup: CDR1 SGHNT, CDR2 YYREEE (reference sequence). Trimming took off 2 bases at V and 2 bases at J, with 10 bases between the two ends. The CDR3 nucleotides are TGTGCCAGCAGCTTTAAAGGGGGAAACTATGGCTACACCTTC. Protein sequence: CASSFKGGNYGYTF.

The gene calls are TRBV11-2 and TRBJ2-5; 11 bases line up with TRBD2. The assigned J gene may be wrong: the sequence end matches TRBJ2-7 better. CDR3 length equals 15 residues. Germline V gene sequence: CDR1 SGHAT, CDR2 FQNNGV. The CDR3 is CASRLTSGEFYEQYF. The CDR3 coding sequence is TGTGCCAGCAGGCTGACTAGCGGGGAGTTCTACGAGCAGTACTTC.

The chain recombines TRBV27 with TRBJ2-1; D is possibly TRBD1 (6 bases). The V gene lost 5 bases and the J gene lost 5 bases, with 25 bases spanning the gap. The CDR3 loop spans 18 amino acids. CDR1 is MNHEY and CDR2 is SMNVEV in the germline V gene (reference sequence). The CDR3 DNA is TGTGCCAGCAGTCCCCAGGGATGGGACAAACCACAACACAATGAGCAGTTCTTC. Its protein is CASSPQGWDKPQHNEQFF.

V gene TRBV7-8 combines with J gene TRBJ2-7; no reliable D call. Germline CDR1 reads SGHVS; CDR2 reads FQNEAQ. Trimming pared 4 bases from V and 3 bases from J, leaving 7 bases between. The length of the CDR3 is 12 residues. The CDR3 here is CASSSRYYEQYF. CDR3 DNA: TGTGCCAGCAGCTCAAGATACTACGAGCAGTACTTC.

This chain links TRBV7-9 with TRBJ1-4; perhaps TRBD1 as D (5 bases). Trimming removed 4 bases at V and 15 bases at J, with 15 bases between. Germline loops: CDR1 SEHNR, CDR2 FQNEAQ (reference sequence). The CDR3 is made up of 12 amino acids. In DNA, the CDR3 is TGTGCCAGCAGCTACCGGGACCAGGACTTGTTTTTT. It yields the protein CASSYRDQDLFF.

The rearrangement uses TRBV6-1 and TRBJ2-1, with 11 bases that match TRBD1. Germline V gene sequence: CDR1 MNHNS, CDR2 SASEGT. This CDR3 has 14 residues. V trimming: 4 bases; J trimming: 10 bases; junction bases outside the gene matches: 6. CDR3 residues: CASSADRGLREQFF. The CDR3 coding sequence is TGTGCCAGCAGTGCGGACAGGGGGCTACGGGAGCAGTTCTTC.

The J gene is TRBJ2-7, the V gene TRBV11-1, with a weak D call TRBD1 (5 bases). This CDR3 is 15 amino acids long. CDR1 is SGHAT, CDR2 FQDESV, per germline (reference sequence). Trimming removed 3 bases from V and 3 bases from J, with 15 bases in between. CDR3 loop: CASSFGDSSFYEQYF. The CDR3 DNA is TGTGCCAGCAGCTTCGGAGACAGCTCGTTCTACGAGCAGTACTTC.

The chain links TRBV27 to TRBJ1-1, with TRBD1 identical over 12 bases. The germline CDR1 and CDR2 sequences are MNHEY and SMNVEV (reference sequence). The CDR3 consists of 17 residues. V was pared by 6 bases and J by 3 bases, with 11 bases of the junction left unmatched. In DNA form, the CDR3 reads TGTGCCAGCAGCCCGGGACAGGGGGCGAAATATTACACTGAAGCTTTCTTT. This sequence encodes CASSPGQGAKYYTEAFF.

The gene calls are TRBV28 and TRBJ2-1; TRBD2 aligns across 8 bases. J was trimmed by 9 bases and V by 6 bases; bases with no gene match: 13. The CDR3 spans 15 residues. Germline CDR1 is MDHEN and CDR2 is SYDVKM. The chain's CDR3 is CASSPPGLGLTEQFF. The CDR3 DNA is TGTGCCAGCAGCCCCCCGGGACTAGGTCTCACTGAGCAGTTCTTC.

This clone was detected only once. The chain is built from TRBV5-4 and TRBJ1-1, with a tentative D call TRBD1 (5 bases). The germline CDR1 and CDR2 sequences are SGHNT and YYREEE (reference sequence). V was clipped by 2 bases and J by 3 bases, with 11 bases between them. This CDR3 region has 14 residues. The CDR3 bases are TGTGCCAGCAGCTTTGGGGAGGGGTACACTGAAGCTTTCTTT. It translates to CASSFGEGYTEAFF.

The chain couples TRBV27 to TRBJ1-2; D uncertain. The CDR3 has 14 amino acids. V was trimmed by 1 base and J by 4 bases, leaving 10 bases between them. The germline CDR1 and CDR2 sequences are MNHEY and SMNVEV (reference sequence). Written as DNA, the CDR3 is TGTGCCAGCAGTTTATTAGGTGCTGGCTATGGCTACACCTTC. Residues: CASSLLGAGYGYTF.

V gene TRBV10-3 combines with J gene TRBJ1-1; the D is unclear. V shed 7 bases and J shed 3 bases, with 6 bases lying between them. Per germline, CDR1 ENHRY and CDR2 SYGVKD. The length of the CDR3 is 11 residues. The CDR3: CAIKVDTEAFF. In DNA form, the CDR3 reads TGTGCCATCAAGGTGGACACTGAAGCTTTCTTT.

V and J are TRBV6-5 and TRBJ2-1; TRBD1 matches at 11 bases. CDR1 and CDR2 (germline): MNHEY, SVGAGI. The CDR3 is 15 amino acids. Trimming removed 5 bases from V and 6 bases from J; junction bases left unmatched: 6. The CDR3 protein is CASSLAGTGGNEQFF. In nucleotides, the CDR3 is TGTGCCAGCAGTCTCGCCGGGACAGGGGGCAATGAGCAGTTCTTC.

The CDR3 reads CASSQDPGPNTEAFF. CDR3 coding DNA: TGCGCCAGCAGCCAAGACCCCGGACCGAACACTGAAGCTTTCTTT. V is TRBV4-1 and J is TRBJ1-1; D unresolved. The CDR3 contains 15 residues. CDR1 and CDR2 (germline): MGHRA, YSYEKL. Trimming shortened V by 0 bases and J by 1 base, and 9 bases separated the two germline ends.

The V call is TRBV29-1, the J call TRBJ2-1; possible D gene TRBD2, 6 bases. With 7 bases removed from V and 5 bases from J, the gap between germline ends came to 15 bases. The germline V gene has CDR1 SQVTM and CDR2 ANQGSEA. The CDR3 length is 13 residues. CDR3 sequence: CSAGWRTNNEQFF. CDR3 bases: TGCAGCGCTGGATGGCGGACTAACAATGAGCAGTTCTTC.

The rearrangement uses TRBV27 and TRBJ1-1; TRBD1 matches at 7 bases. Per germline, CDR1 MNHEY and CDR2 SMNVEV (reference sequence). This CDR3 contains 13 residues. Trimming removed 8 bases from V and 4 bases from J; junction bases left unmatched: 7. The CDR3 nucleotides read TGTGCCAGCCAGACAGGGAAAGCCACTGAAGCTTTCTTT. It yields the protein CASQTGKATEAFF.

The sample holds one count of this clone. The CDR3 sequence is CASRKGWTGGNEQFF. The CDR3, as DNA: TGTGCCAGCAGAAAAGGGTGGACAGGGGGCAATGAGCAGTTCTTC. The chain uses TRBV6-5 and TRBJ2-1; the match to TRBD1 covers 10 bases. The CDR3 runs 15 residues. Germline values: CDR1 MNHEY, CDR2 SVGAGI. With V trimmed by 6 bases and J by 6 bases, 8 bases remained unmatched.

In its sample, this clone was seen once. V usage is TRBV9 and J usage is TRBJ2-7; D gene uncertain. CDR3 length: 13 amino acids. V gave up 0 bases and J gave up 3 bases, with 7 bases separating them. Per the germline V gene, CDR1 is SGDLS and CDR2 is YYNGEE. Here the CDR3 DNA reads TGTGCCAGCAGCGTAGAATGGGGCTACGAGCAGTACTTC. Translation gives CASSVEWGYEQYF.